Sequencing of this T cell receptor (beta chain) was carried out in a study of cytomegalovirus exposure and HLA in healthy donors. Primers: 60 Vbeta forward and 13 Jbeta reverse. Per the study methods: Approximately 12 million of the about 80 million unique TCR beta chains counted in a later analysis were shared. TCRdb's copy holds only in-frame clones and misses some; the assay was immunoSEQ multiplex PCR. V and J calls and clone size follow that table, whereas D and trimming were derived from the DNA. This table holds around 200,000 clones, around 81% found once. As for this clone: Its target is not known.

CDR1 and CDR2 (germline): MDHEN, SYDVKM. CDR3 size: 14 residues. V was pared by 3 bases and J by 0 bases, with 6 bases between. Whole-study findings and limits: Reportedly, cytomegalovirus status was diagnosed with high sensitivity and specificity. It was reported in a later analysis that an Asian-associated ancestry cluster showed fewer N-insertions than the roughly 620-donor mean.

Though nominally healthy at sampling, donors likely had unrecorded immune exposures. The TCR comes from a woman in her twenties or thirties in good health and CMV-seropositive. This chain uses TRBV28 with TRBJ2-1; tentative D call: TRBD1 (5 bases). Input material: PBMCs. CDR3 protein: CASSFQGSYNEQFF. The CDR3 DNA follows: TGTGCCAGCAGTTTTCAGGGCTCCTACAATGAGCAGTTCTTC.